The 3 T cell receptor beta chains below were found in one sample sequenced in a study of early stage breast cancer tumors (dated by TCRdb to 2015 to 2018). The library came from the immunoSEQ multiplex PCR assay. TCRdb holds this immuneACCESS table with in-frame rearrangements only. Some clones are missing; in checked studies, unresolved V genes explain under half, and the rest has no known cause. The sample yields roughly 14,000 clones; roughly 84% were counted once. Around 4.7% of the sample is in the top ten clones. The sample taken for sequencing was normal breast tissue next to the tumor. The receptors shown here come from a person aged 25 to 39 with breast cancer.

The J gene is TRBJ1-1, the V gene TRBV5-1; the D gene is possibly TRBD1 (5 bases). Trimming shortened V by 7 bases and J by 1 base, and 11 bases separated the two germline ends. CDR1 and CDR2 from the germline V gene are SGHRS and YFSETQ. This CDR3 has 13 residues. The CDR3 DNA reads as TGCGCCAGCGGGGGTATGTCGAACACTGAAGCTTTCTTT. Residues: CASGGMSNTEAFF.

The CDR3 DNA reads as TGTGCCAGCAGCTACGTCAGCGGGACCACCTACAATGAGCAGTTCTTC. Translated, it gives CASSYVSGTTYNEQFF. The rearrangement links TRBV11-2 to TRBJ2-1; TRBD2 matches 7 bases. The CDR3 runs to 16 residues. With V trimmed by 4 bases and J by 2 bases, 8 bases remained unmatched. Germline V gene sequence: CDR1 SGHAT, CDR2 FQNNGV.

The gene calls are TRBV7-9 and TRBJ1-5; a possible D gene is TRBD1 (5 bases). This CDR3 has 14 amino acids. The V end was cut by 5 bases, the J end by 9 bases, with 17 bases between. Germline V gene sequence: CDR1 SEHNR, CDR2 FQNEAQ (reference sequence). DNA of the CDR3: TGTGCCAGCAGCCAGGCAGGGAGGTTCGCGCCCCAGCATTTT. As protein: CASSQAGRFAPQHF. The full variable domain, with the rest looked up from reference TRBV7-9 and TRBJ1-5, is DTGVSQNPRHKITKRGQNVTFRCDPISEHNRLYWYRQTLGQGPEFLTYFQNEAQLEKSRLLSDRFSAERPKGSFSTLEIQRTEQGDSAMYLCASSQAGRFAPQHFGDGTRLSIL.